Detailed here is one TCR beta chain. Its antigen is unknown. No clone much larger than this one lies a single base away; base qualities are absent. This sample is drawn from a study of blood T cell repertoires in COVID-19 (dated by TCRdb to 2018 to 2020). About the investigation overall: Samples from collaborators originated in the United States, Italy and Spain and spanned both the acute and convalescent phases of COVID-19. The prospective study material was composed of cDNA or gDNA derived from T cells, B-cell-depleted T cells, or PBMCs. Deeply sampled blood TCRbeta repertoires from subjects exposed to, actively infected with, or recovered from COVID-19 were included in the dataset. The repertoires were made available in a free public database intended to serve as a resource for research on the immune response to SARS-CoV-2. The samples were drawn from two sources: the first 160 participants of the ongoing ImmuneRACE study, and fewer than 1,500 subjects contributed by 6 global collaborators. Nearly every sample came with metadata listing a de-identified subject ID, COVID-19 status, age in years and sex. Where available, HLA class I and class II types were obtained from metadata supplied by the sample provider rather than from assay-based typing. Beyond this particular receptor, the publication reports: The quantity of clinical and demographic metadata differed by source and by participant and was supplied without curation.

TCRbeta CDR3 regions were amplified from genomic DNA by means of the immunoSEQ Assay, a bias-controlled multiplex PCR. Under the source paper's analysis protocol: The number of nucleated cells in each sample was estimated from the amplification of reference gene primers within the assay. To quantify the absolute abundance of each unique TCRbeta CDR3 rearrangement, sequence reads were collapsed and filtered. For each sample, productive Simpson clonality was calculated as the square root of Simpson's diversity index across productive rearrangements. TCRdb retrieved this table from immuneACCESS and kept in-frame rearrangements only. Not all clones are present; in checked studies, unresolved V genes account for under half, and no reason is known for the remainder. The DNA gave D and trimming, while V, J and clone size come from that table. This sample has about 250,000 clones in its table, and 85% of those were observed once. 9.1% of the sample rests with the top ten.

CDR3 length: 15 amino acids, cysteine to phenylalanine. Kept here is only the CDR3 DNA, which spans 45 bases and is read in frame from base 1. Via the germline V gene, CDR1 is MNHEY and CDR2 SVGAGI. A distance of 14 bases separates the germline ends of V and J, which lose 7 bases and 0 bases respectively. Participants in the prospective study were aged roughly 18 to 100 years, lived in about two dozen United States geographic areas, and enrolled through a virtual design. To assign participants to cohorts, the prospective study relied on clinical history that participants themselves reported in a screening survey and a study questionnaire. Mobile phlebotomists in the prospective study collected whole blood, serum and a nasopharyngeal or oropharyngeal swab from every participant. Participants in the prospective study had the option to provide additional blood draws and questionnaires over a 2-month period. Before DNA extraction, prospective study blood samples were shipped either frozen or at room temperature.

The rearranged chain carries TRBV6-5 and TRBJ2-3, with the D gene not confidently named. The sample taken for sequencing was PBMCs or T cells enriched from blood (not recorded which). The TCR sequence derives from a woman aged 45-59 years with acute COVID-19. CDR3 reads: CASKPRAPSTDTQYF. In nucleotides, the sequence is TGTGCCAGCAAACCCCGAGCACCGAGCACAGATACGCAGTATTTT.